Shown below are 13 T cell receptor beta chains from a single sample sequenced in a study of blood T cells in healthy people across ages. A second about 7 to 11 cycle PCR used barcoded and J-beta primers. TCRdb recomputed calls from the 5' RACE reads with MiXCR, one row per CDR3 protein. Here the sample spans approximately 760,000 distinct CDR3 sequences, 20% to 30% being singletons. These data also featured in a second study, about T cells of mothers and their children.

The sequenced sample was blood. These receptor sequences come from a boy aged 5-17 years in good health.

The rearrangement joins TRBV6-5 to TRBJ2-5; a possible D gene is TRBD2 (5 bases). CDR1 and CDR2 (germline): MNHEY, SVGAGI. V dropped 4 bases and J dropped 5 bases, with 8 bases sitting between them. CDR3 length equals 12 residues. Here the CDR3 reads CASSSGSETQYF. The CDR3, as DNA: TGTGCCAGCAGTTCGGGGTCCGAGACCCAGTACTTC.

This clonotype was counted a few times. The chain is built from TRBV29-1 and TRBJ2-1; 10 nucleotides match TRBD1. Germline V gene data show CDR1 as SQVTM and CDR2 as ANQGSEA. The V and J ends lost 5 bases and 5 bases, in that order; junction bases with no gene match: 6. The CDR3 loop spans 14 amino acids. The CDR3 DNA reads TGCAGCGTTTGGGGGGACAGGGGAGACAATGAGCAGTTCTTC. This encodes CSVWGDRGDNEQFF.

This clonotype showed up just a few times. This chain joins TRBV11-2 and TRBJ2-5; D might be TRBD1 or TRBD2, each matching 5 bases. Looked up from germline, CDR1 is SGHAT and CDR2 is FQNNGV. The CDR3 length is 14 residues. V lost 6 bases and J lost 2, with 13 bases in between. This CDR3 is CASRVPGQQETQYF. The CDR3, as DNA: TGTGCCAGCAGAGTACCGGGGCAACAAGAGACCCAGTACTTC. The full variable domain, in which reference TRBV11-2 and TRBJ2-5 provide the parts outside the CDR3, is EAGVAQSPRYKIIEKRQSVAFWCNPISGHATLYWYQQILGQGPKLLIQFQNNGVVDDSQLPKDRFSAERLKGVDSTLKIQPAKLEDSAVYLCASRVPGQQETQYFGPGTRLLVL.

The rearrangement joins TRBV4-2 to TRBJ2-1; no clear D. The last part of the DNA fits TRBJ2-5 better; the J call may be wrong. CDR3 length: 12 amino acids. The germline gives CDR1 LGHNA, CDR2 YNFKEQ. CDR3 amino acids: CASSQAKETQYF. CDR3 nucleotide sequence: TGTGCCAGCAGCCAAGCAAAAGAGACCCAGTACTTC.

Comments on this clonotype: Just one base apart from a much larger clone, this may be a read error. The chain links TRBV12-3 or TRBV12-4 to TRBJ1-1, with unresolved D. The CDR3 is 12 residues long. The CDR3 loop is CASIRQNIEAFF. CDR3 sequence (DNA): TGTGCCAGCATTCGGCAGAACATTGAAGCTTTCTTT.

V and J are TRBV21-1 and TRBJ1-4. TRBV21-1 is a pseudogene locus. This CDR3 comprises 14 residues. The CDR3 is CASSTRGSGEKLFF. The CDR3 DNA reads as TGTGCCAGCAGCACGAGAGGGAGTGGCGAAAAACTGTTTTTT.

The rearrangement joins TRBV6-2 or TRBV6-3 to TRBJ1-1; a possible D gene is TRBD1 (6 bases). This CDR3 is built from 14 residues. Germline CDR1 MNHEY, CDR2 SVGEGT. V lost 4 bases, J lost 5 bases, and 14 bases lay in between. The CDR3 is CASSSRGAGTEAFF. The CDR3 region has the DNA TGTGCCAGCAGTTCGAGGGGGGCGGGAACTGAAGCTTTCTTT.

The rearrangement links TRBV28 to TRBJ2-4, with a tentative D call TRBD1 (7 bases). The CDR3 extends over 13 amino acids. CDR1 is MDHEN and CDR2 is SYDVKM in the germline V gene. V was cut by 8 bases and J by 3 bases, with 11 bases left in between. The DNA of the CDR3 is TGTGCCAGCGGAGGGACAGACAAAAACATTCAGTACTTC. It encodes CASGGTDKNIQYF.

The chain links TRBV28 to TRBJ2-3; possible D gene TRBD2, 6 bases. The germline gives CDR1 MDHEN, CDR2 SYDVKM. With 5 bases removed from V and 5 bases from J, the gap between germline ends came to 14 bases. The CDR3 sequence is 14 residues long. The CDR3 sequence is CASSDNRDLDTQYF. In DNA form, the CDR3 reads TGTGCCAGCAGTGATAACCGGGACTTAGATACGCAGTATTTT.

In its sample, this clonotype was seen a few times. This chain links TRBV4-2 with TRBJ2-7; D ambiguous. The CDR3 runs to 16 residues. With 3 bases removed from V and 2 bases from J, the gap between germline ends came to 17 bases. Germline V lookup: CDR1 LGHNA, CDR2 YNFKEQ. For the CDR3, the DNA is TGTGCCAGCAGCCATCCAACCAAGAGGTTTCCCTACGAGCAGTACTTC. This codes for CASSHPTKRFPYEQYF.

This chain's CDR3 is CATSRGVEWLETQYF. The CDR3 region has the DNA TGTGCCACCAGCAGAGGGGTAGAGTGGTTGGAGACCCAGTACTTC. The rearrangement uses TRBV15 and TRBJ2-5; D gene uncertain. This CDR3 is built from 15 residues. CDR1 is LNHNV, CDR2 YYDKDF, per germline (reference sequence). The V end lost 1 base, the J end lost 5 bases, and 14 bases lay between the germline ends. The variable domain in full, with the rest retrieved from reference TRBV15 and TRBJ2-5, is DAMVIQNPRYQVTQFGKPVTLSCSQTLNHNVMYWYQQKSSQAPKLLFHYYDKDFNNEADTPDNFQSRRPNTSFCFLDIRSPGLGDTAMYLCATSRGVEWLETQYFGPGTRLLVL.

This clonotype was found a few times. The CDR3 loop is CASSRLADLGEQYF. CDR3 coding DNA: TGTGCCAGCAGTCGACTAGCGGATTTGGGCGAGCAGTACTTC. This sequence joins TRBV28 and TRBJ2-5, with TRBD2 matching over 9 bases. The end of the DNA is better explained by TRBJ2-7, so the J call may be wrong. The CDR3 consists of 14 residues. Germline loops: CDR1 MDHEN, CDR2 SYDVKM.

This clonotype has a handful of counts. The chain recombines TRBV20-1 with TRBJ2-5; TRBD2 is a possible D gene (5 bases). V shed 4 bases and J shed 4 bases, with 10 bases lying between them. Germline CDR1 DFQATT, CDR2 SNEGSKA (reference sequence). The CDR3 consists of 12 residues. CDR3 in amino acids: CSAKLGGETQYF. CDR3 DNA: TGCAGTGCTAAACTAGGAGGAGAGACCCAGTACTTC.